The clone carrying this T cell receptor (beta chain) appeared a few times. These data originate in a study of regulatory T cells in long-lasting Graves disease. Time point denoted: newly diagnosed GD, antithyroid drugs for less than 3 months. TCR sequences were obtained from RNA taken from PBMCs. Libraries of TCR beta came from iRepertoire HTBI primers plus Arm-PCR of CDR3 regions. MiXCR was run by TCRdb on the multiplex PCR reads, yielding one entry per CDR3 protein. The sample carries hundreds of thousands of distinct CDR3 sequences, about a sixth recorded once. The data also belong to a second study, concerning T cells in Graves' hyperthyroidism and ophthalmopathy.

The specimen was peripheral blood mononuclear cells (PBMCs), collected at new diagnosis, from a patient treated with antithyroid drugs. The TCR originated in a woman in her twenties or thirties with Graves disease.

The CDR3 region is CASSDQSGGDTQYF. CDR3 nucleotide sequence: TGTGCCAGCTCAGACCAGAGCGGGGGGGATACGCAGTATTTT. This rearrangement joins TRBV18 to TRBJ2-3; 9 nucleotides line up with TRBD2. The trim removed 5 bases at V and 6 bases at J, leaving 6 bases unmatched. Germline V gene sequence: CDR1 KGHSH, CDR2 LQKENI. This CDR3 has 14 amino acids.